This TCR beta chain was found in a study of memory CD4+ T cells and cytomegalovirus serostatus. At the level of the study: Of the healthy Belgian adults, fewer than 10 were CMV seropositive and about 24 seronegative.

Single viable CD3+CD4+CD8-CD45RO+ cells were sorted as the memory CD4+ T cells. Germline CDR1 is SQVTM and CDR2 is ANQGSEA. The CDR3 runs 14 residues. J lost 4 bases, V lost 4 bases, and 7 bases had no gene match. As to this clone: Its target is unknown.

Study-level points and caveats: CD4+ memory repertoires contained about 40% of the roughly 160 reported CMV TCRbeta sequences. The CMV-associated TCR signature appears largely within the CD4+ memory repertoire. CMV serostatus prediction reached median AUC roughly 0.95, or 0.91 with US-trained model.

Assay: immunoSEQ multiplex PCR; the TCRdb copy retains only in-frame clones and omits some. This table has around 76,000 clones, around 80% appearing once. Material: memory CD4+ T cells from blood. The rearrangement links TRBV29-1 to TRBJ1-1; 9 positions match TRBD1. The source of this sequence is an adult in good health and CMV-seropositive. The DNA of the CDR3 is TGCAGCGTTGCCCCCACAGGGGGCGGCACTGAAGCTTTCTTT. Translating it yields CSVAPTGGGTEAFF.